This TCR beta chain was captured by sequencing in a study of T cell responses to AZD1222 COVID-19 vaccine. Libraries were prepared by immunoSEQ multiplex PCR; TCRdb keeps only in-frame clonotypes and omits some of them. The data contain approximately 110,000 clones, approximately 87% of them singletons. Per germline, CDR1 SQVTM and CDR2 ANQGSEA. The CDR3 is 12 amino acids. V shed 4 bases and J shed 9 bases, with 13 bases lying between them. The sample here was peripheral blood, taken on day 0 of AZD1222 vaccination. The chain links TRBV29-1 to TRBJ2-1; no clear D. The clonotype was recovered from an adult in good health. CDR3: CSVVVILGEQFF. DNA for the CDR3: TGCAGCGTTGTAGTTATCTTGGGTGAGCAGTTCTTC.